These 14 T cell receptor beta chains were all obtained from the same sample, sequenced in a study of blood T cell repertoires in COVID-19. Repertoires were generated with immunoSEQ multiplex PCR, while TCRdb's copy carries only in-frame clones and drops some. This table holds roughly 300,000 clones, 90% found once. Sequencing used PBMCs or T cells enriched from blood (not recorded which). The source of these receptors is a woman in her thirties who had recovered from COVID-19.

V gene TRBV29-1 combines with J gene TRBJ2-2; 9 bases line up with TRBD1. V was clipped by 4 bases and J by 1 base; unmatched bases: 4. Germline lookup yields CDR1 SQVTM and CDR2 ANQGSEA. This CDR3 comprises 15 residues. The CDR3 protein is CSVVRQGGNTGELFF. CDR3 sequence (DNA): TGCAGCGTTGTTAGACAGGGGGGGAACACCGGGGAGCTGTTTTTT.

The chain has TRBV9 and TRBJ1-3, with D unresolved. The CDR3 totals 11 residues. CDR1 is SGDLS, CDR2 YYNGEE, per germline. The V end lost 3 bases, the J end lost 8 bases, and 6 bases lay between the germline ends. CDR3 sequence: CASSATDTIYF. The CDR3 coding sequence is TGTGCCAGCAGCGCTACGGACACCATATATTTT.

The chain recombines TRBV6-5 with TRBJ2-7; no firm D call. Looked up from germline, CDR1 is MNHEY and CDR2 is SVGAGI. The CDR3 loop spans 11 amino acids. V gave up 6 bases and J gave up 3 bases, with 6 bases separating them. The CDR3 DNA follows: TGTGCCAGCAGCCACAACTACGAGCAGTACTTC. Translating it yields CASSHNYEQYF.

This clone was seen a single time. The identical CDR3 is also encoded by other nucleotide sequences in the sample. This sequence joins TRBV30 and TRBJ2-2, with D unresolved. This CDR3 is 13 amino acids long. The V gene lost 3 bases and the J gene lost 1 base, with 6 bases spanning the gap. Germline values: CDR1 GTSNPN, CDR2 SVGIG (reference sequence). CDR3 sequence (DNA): TGTGCCTGGAGCGCCGGGAACACCGGGGAGCTGTTTTTT. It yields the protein CAWSAGNTGELFF. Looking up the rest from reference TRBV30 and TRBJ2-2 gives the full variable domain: SQTIHQWPATLVQPVGSPLSLECTVEGTSNPNLYWYRQAAGRGLQLLFYSVGIGQISSEVPQNLSASRPQDRQFILSSKKLLLSDSGFYLCAWSAGNTGELFFGEGSRLTVL.

This CDR3 is CASSVGSDNEQFF. In DNA, the CDR3 is TGTGCCAGCAGTGTCGGTAGCGACAATGAGCAGTTCTTC. The rearrangement joins TRBV6-4 to TRBJ2-1; TRBD2 might be the D (5 bases). With 4 bases removed from V and 5 bases from J, the gap between germline ends came to 9 bases. This CDR3 region has 13 residues. Germline lookup yields CDR1 MRHNA and CDR2 SNTAGT.

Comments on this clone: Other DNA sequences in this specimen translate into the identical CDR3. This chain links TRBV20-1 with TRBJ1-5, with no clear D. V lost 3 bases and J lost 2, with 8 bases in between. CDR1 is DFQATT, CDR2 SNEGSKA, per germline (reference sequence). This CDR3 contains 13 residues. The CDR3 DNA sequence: TGCAGTGCTAGTCCCGGGGGCAATCAGCCCCAGCATTTT. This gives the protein CSASPGGNQPQHF.

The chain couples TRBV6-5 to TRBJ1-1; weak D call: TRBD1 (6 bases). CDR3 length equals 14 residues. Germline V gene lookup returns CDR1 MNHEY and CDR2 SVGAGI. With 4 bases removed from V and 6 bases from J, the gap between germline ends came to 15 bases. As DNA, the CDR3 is TGTGCCAGCAGTTGGACAACAGGGCTCGCTGAAGCTTTCTTT. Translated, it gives CASSWTTGLAEAFF.

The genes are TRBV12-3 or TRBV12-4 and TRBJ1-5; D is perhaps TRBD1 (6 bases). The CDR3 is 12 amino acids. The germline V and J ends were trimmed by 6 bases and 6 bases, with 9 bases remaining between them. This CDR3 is CASRTGVQPQHF. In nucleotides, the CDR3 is TGTGCCAGCAGGACAGGTGTTCAGCCCCAGCATTTT.

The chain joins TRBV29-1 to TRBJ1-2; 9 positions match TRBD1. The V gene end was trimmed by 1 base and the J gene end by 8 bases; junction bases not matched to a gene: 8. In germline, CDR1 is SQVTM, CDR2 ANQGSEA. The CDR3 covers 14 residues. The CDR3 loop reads CSVEVTQGARGYTF. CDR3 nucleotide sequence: TGCAGCGTTGAAGTAACACAGGGGGCTAGAGGCTACACCTTC.

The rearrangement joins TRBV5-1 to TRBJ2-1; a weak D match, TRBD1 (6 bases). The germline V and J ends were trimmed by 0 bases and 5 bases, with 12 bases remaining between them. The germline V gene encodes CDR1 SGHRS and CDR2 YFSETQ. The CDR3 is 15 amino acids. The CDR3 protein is CASSLAPGTNNEQFF. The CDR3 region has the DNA TGCGCCAGCAGCTTGGCCCCCGGGACAAACAATGAGCAGTTCTTC.

CDR3 sequence reads: CASGAWDKDTEAFF. The CDR3 coding sequence is TGTGCCAGCGGTGCGTGGGACAAGGACACTGAAGCTTTCTTT. The gene calls are TRBV28 and TRBJ1-1; D possibly corresponds to TRBD1 (6 bases). From germline, CDR1 is MDHEN and CDR2 SYDVKM. Trimming shortened V by 8 bases and J by 3 bases, and 16 bases separated the two germline ends. The CDR3 length is 14 residues.

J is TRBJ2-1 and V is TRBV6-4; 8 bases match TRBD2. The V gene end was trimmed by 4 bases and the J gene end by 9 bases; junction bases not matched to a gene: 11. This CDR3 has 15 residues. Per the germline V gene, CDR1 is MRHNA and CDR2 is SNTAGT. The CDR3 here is CASSVLAGPGGEQFF. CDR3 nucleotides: TGTGCCAGCAGTGTTCTAGCGGGCCCCGGGGGTGAGCAGTTCTTC.

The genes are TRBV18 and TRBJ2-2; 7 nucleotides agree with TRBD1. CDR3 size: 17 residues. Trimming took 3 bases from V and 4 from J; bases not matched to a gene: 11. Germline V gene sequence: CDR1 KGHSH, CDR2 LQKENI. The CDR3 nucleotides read TGTGCCAGCTCACCGTCGGGACAGATATCAAGCACCGGGGAGCTGTTTTTT. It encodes CASSPSGQISSTGELFF.

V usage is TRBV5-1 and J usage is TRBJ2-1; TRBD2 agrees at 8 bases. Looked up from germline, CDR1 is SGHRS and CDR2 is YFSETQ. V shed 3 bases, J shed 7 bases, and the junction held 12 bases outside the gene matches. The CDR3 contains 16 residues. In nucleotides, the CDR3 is TGCGCCAGCAGCTCCATTGGGGCGGGAGGAAGAAATGAGCAGTTCTTC. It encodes CASSSIGAGGRNEQFF. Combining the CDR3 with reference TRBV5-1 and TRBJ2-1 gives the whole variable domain KAGVTQTPRYLIKTRGQQVTLSCSPISGHRSVSWYQQTPGQGLQFLFEYFSETQRNKGNFPGRFSGRQFSNSRSEMNVSTLELGDSALYLCASSSIGAGGRNEQFFGPGTRLTVL.